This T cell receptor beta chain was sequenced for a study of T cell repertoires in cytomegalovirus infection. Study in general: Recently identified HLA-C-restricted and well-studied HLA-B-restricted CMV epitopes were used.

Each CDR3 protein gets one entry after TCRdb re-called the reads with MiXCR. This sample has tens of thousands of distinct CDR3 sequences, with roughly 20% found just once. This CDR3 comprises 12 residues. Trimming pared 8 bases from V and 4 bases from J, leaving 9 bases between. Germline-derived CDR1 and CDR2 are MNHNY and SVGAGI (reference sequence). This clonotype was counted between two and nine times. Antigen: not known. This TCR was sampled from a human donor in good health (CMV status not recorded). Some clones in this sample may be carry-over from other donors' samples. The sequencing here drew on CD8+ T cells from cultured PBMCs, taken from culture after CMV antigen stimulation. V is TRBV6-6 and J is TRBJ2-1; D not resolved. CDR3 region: CASSQTYNEQFF. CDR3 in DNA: TGTGCCAGCTCCCAGACTTACAATGAGCAGTTCTTC.